This T cell receptor beta chain was sequenced in a study of cytomegalovirus exposure and HLA in healthy donors. This clone appeared a few times. The method was immunoSEQ multiplex PCR; TCRdb's version includes in-frame clones alone and lacks a portion of them. The table includes about 90,000 clones, more than 70% detected once. The germline V gene has CDR1 LNHDA and CDR2 SQIVND (reference sequence). The CDR3 runs 14 residues. Trimming stripped 3 bases from V and 4 bases from J, with 10 bases between. This chain links TRBV19 with TRBJ1-5, with D unresolved. This receptor was obtained from a woman aged 18 to 35 in good health and CMV-seropositive. Sample: PBMCs. CDR3 sequence (DNA): TGTGCCAGTAGTATTGGTGCTAGAAATCAGCCCCAGCATTTT. It translates to CASSIGARNQPQHF.